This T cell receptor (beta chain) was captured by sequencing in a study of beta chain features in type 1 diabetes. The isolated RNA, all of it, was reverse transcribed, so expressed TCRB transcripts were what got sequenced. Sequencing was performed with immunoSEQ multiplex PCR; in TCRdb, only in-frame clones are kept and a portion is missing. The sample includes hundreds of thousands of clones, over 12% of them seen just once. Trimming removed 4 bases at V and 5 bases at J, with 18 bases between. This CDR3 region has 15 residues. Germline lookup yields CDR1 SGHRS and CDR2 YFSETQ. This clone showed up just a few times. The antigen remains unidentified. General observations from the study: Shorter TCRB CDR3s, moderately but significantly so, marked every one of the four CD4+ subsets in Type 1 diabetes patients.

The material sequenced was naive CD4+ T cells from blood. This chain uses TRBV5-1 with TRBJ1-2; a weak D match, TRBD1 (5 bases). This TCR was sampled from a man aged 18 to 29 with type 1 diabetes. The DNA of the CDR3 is TGCGCCAGCAGCCTTGGACAACTAAGCGGGTATGGCTACACCTTC. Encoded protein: CASSLGQLSGYGYTF.